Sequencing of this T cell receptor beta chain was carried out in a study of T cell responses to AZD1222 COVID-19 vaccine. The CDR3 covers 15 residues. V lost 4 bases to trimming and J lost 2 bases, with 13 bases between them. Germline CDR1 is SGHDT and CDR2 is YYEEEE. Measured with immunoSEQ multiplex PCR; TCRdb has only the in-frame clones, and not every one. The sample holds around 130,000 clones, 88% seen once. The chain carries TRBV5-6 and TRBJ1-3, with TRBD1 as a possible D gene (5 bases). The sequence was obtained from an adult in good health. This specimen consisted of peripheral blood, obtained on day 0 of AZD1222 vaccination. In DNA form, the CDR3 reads TGTGCCAGCAGCCCTGGGGGAGTTCCTGGAAACACCATATATTTT. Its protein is CASSPGGVPGNTIYF.